This entry features one T cell receptor beta chain sequence. The sample holds other DNA sequences that translate to the same CDR3. The sample belongs to a study of blood T cell repertoires in COVID-19. Overall study context: PBMCs, B-cell-depleted T cells, or T cells provided the cDNA or gDNA that made up the material.

Original processing methods: Nucleated cell number was recorded as an estimate derived from reference gene primer amplification. Assay: immunoSEQ multiplex PCR; the TCRdb copy retains only in-frame clones and omits some. The V and J calls and clone size were taken over from that table, and D and trimming were inferred from the DNA. This table holds about 280,000 clones, just over 85% found once. The specimen was peripheral blood. This receptor was taken from a woman aged 25 to 45 with active or convalescent COVID-19.

In nucleotides, the CDR3 is TGTGCCAGCAGCGTAGACGGGGGGCCCTCTGGAAACACCATATATTTT. Translating it yields CASSVDGGPSGNTIYF. The J gene is TRBJ1-3, the V gene TRBV9; maybe TRBD1 (6 bases). There are 16 residues in the CDR3. Germline V lookup: CDR1 SGDLS, CDR2 YYNGEE. V was pared by 0 bases and J by 0 bases, with 10 bases between.